The rows below give T cell receptor beta chains drawn from one sample of a study of cytomegalovirus exposure and HLA in healthy donors. Repertoires were generated with immunoSEQ multiplex PCR, while TCRdb's copy carries only in-frame clones and drops some. The repertoire holds about 220,000 clones, with approximately 80% as singletons. The material sequenced was PBMCs. The receptors stem from a woman in her 30s in good health and CMV-seropositive. CDR3s include the opening cysteine and the closing phenylalanine or tryptophan. Fields, in order: D gene, clone size, J gene, V gene, CDR3 DNA, CDR3 protein. D genes are given only for firm matches. Expanded clones are given a class, and other clones once, few, many or no size at all.

D gene: -
clone size: -
J gene: TRBJ2-7
V gene: TRBV27
CDR3 DNA: TGTGCCAGCAGTTTATTTTTAGTCTCCGAGCAGTACTTC
CDR3 protein: CASSLFLVSEQYF

D gene: TRBD2
clone size: once
J gene: TRBJ2-1
V gene: TRBV5-4
CDR3 DNA: TGTGCCAGCAGTTTAGCGGGAGGGTTCAATGAGCAGTTCTTC
CDR3 protein: CASSLAGGFNEQFF

D gene: -
clone size: -
J gene: TRBJ1-5
V gene: TRBV6-6
CDR3 DNA: TGTGCCAGCAGTTACGGCAGGACCCTGAATCAGCCCCAGCATTTT
CDR3 protein: CASSYGRTLNQPQHF

D gene: -
clone size: -
J gene: TRBJ2-2
V gene: TRBV4-1
CDR3 DNA: TGCGCCAGCAGCGCTATTGGGGAGCTGTTTTTT
CDR3 protein: CASSAIGELFF

D gene: -
clone size: -
J gene: TRBJ1-3
V gene: TRBV5-1
CDR3 DNA: TGCGCCAGCAGCTTTTTGGACAGCGACTCTGGAAACACCATATATTTT
CDR3 protein: CASSFLDSDSGNTIYF

D gene: -
clone size: -
J gene: TRBJ2-1
V gene: TRBV11-2
CDR3 DNA: TGTGCCAGCAGCTTAGTAGAGCCTAACAATGAGCAGTTCTTC
CDR3 protein: CASSLVEPNNEQFF

D gene: -
clone size: -
J gene: TRBJ2-7
V gene: TRBV7-9
CDR3 DNA: TGTGCCAGCAGCCACGGGACCCGGGATACCTACGAGCAGTACTTC
CDR3 protein: CASSHGTRDTYEQYF

D gene: -
clone size: -
J gene: TRBJ1-5
V gene: TRBV7-2
CDR3 DNA: TGTGCCAGCAGCTTAAACTTCGGCCAGCCCCAGCATTTT
CDR3 protein: CASSLNFGQPQHF

D gene: TRBD2
clone size: -
J gene: TRBJ2-7
V gene: TRBV30
CDR3 DNA: TGTGCCTGGAGTGGGTTAGCGGGAGGCAGCTACGAGCAGTACTTC
CDR3 protein: CAWSGLAGGSYEQYF

D gene: -
clone size: -
J gene: TRBJ1-3
V gene: TRBV30
CDR3 DNA: TGTGCCTGGAGTGTACAGGTCAGACCTGGAAACACCATATATTTT
CDR3 protein: CAWSVQVRPGNTIYF

D gene: -
clone size: -
J gene: TRBJ2-7
V gene: TRBV7-9
CDR3 DNA: TGTGCCAGCAGCTTAGCGGGCAGAGGGGATCTGCAGTACTTC
CDR3 protein: CASSLAGRGDLQYF

D gene: -
clone size: -
J gene: TRBJ1-2
V gene: TRBV6-5
CDR3 DNA: TGTGCCAGCAGTTACCCGCAGGGTGGCTACACCTTC
CDR3 protein: CASSYPQGGYTF

D gene: TRBD2
clone size: -
J gene: TRBJ2-7
V gene: TRBV27
CDR3 DNA: TGTGCCAGCAGTTTCGGGGGGGCCACCTACGAGCAGTACTTC
CDR3 protein: CASSFGGATYEQYF

D gene: -
clone size: -
J gene: TRBJ1-5
V gene: TRBV9
CDR3 DNA: TGTGCCAGCAGCGTAGGCGCAGGGGTTATGGGTCAGCCCCAGCATTTT
CDR3 protein: CASSVGAGVMGQPQHF

D gene: TRBD1
clone size: once
J gene: TRBJ1-3
V gene: TRBV29-1
CDR3 DNA: TGCAGCGTTGGTATTTTTGAGAAGGGGGGACAGAGCTCTGGAAACACCATATATTTT
CDR3 protein: CSVGIFEKGGQSSGNTIYF

D gene: TRBD1
clone size: few
J gene: TRBJ2-2
V gene: TRBV13
CDR3 DNA: TGTGCCAGCAGCTTATACAATGGACAGGGCTATGACGGGGAGCTGTTTTTT
CDR3 protein: CASSLYNGQGYDGELFF

D gene: -
clone size: few
J gene: TRBJ2-7
V gene: TRBV6-5
CDR3 DNA: TGTGCCAGCAGTTACGGTTGGGATGGCGAGCAGTACTTC
CDR3 protein: CASSYGWDGEQYF

D gene: -
clone size: -
J gene: TRBJ2-1
V gene: TRBV6-5
CDR3 DNA: TGTGCCAGCAGTCTCGGGACTCCTCTCAATGAGCAGTTCTTC
CDR3 protein: CASSLGTPLNEQFF

D gene: TRBD1
clone size: once
J gene: TRBJ1-5
V gene: TRBV27
CDR3 DNA: TGTGCCAGCAGTTCTAGACAGGGGTCAAAGCCCCAGCATTTT
CDR3 protein: CASSSRQGSKPQHF

D gene: TRBD1
clone size: -
J gene: TRBJ2-7
V gene: TRBV27
CDR3 DNA: TGTGCCAGCAGTTATCTATGGACAGGGGGCTACGAGCAGTACTTC
CDR3 protein: CASSYLWTGGYEQYF

D gene: -
clone size: -
J gene: TRBJ1-1
V gene: TRBV6-1
CDR3 DNA: TGTGCCAGCAGTGTGACAGGTTTGACCCTTCGGAACACTGAAGCTTTCTTT
CDR3 protein: CASSVTGLTLRNTEAFF

D gene: -
clone size: -
J gene: TRBJ2-1
V gene: TRBV6-1
CDR3 DNA: TGTGCCTATAAGAACTACAATGAGCAGTTCTTC
CDR3 protein: CAYKNYNEQFF

D gene: -
clone size: -
J gene: TRBJ2-7
V gene: TRBV7-9
CDR3 DNA: TGTGCCAGCAGCTTACAAGGACCTATCTACGAGCAGTACTTC
CDR3 protein: CASSLQGPIYEQYF

D gene: -
clone size: -
J gene: TRBJ2-1
V gene: TRBV27
CDR3 DNA: TGTGCCAGCAGTTTATCAGGGGGTTACAATGAGCAGTTCTTC
CDR3 protein: CASSLSGGYNEQFF

D gene: -
clone size: -
J gene: TRBJ2-5
V gene: TRBV9
CDR3 DNA: TGTGCCAGCAGCGGGACGGCAACCCAAGAGACCCAGTACTTC
CDR3 protein: CASSGTATQETQYF

D gene: TRBD1
clone size: -
J gene: TRBJ1-5
V gene: TRBV4-1
CDR3 DNA: TGCGCCAGCAGCCAGTCACAGGGGATCCATCAGCCCCAGCATTTT
CDR3 protein: CASSQSQGIHQPQHF

D gene: -
clone size: -
J gene: TRBJ1-1
V gene: TRBV4-2
CDR3 DNA: TGTGCCAGCAGCCAAGTGAAGGGAGAAGCTTTCTTT
CDR3 protein: CASSQVKGEAFF

D gene: -
clone size: -
J gene: TRBJ1-2
V gene: TRBV6-5
CDR3 DNA: TGTGCCAGCAGTTACTCGTTGAACGGAGACGGCTACACCTTC
CDR3 protein: CASSYSLNGDGYTF

D gene: -
clone size: few
J gene: TRBJ2-2
V gene: TRBV7-9
CDR3 DNA: TGTGCCAGCAGCTTAAACAGGAACACCGGGGAGCTGTTTTTT
CDR3 protein: CASSLNRNTGELFF

D gene: TRBD1
clone size: -
J gene: TRBJ2-7
V gene: TRBV25-1
CDR3 DNA: TGTGCCAGCAGGACGGACAGGGGCCCTACCTCCTACGAGCAGTACTTC
CDR3 protein: CASRTDRGPTSYEQYF

D gene: -
clone size: -
J gene: TRBJ2-2
V gene: TRBV6-5
CDR3 DNA: TGTGCCAGCAGTTACGCCCGACGGACGAACACCGGGGAGCTGTTTTTT
CDR3 protein: CASSYARRTNTGELFF

D gene: -
clone size: few
J gene: TRBJ2-7
V gene: TRBV6-6
CDR3 DNA: TGTGCCAGCAGTCCGGGACCGGGAACCTACGAGCAGTACTTC
CDR3 protein: CASSPGPGTYEQYF

D gene: -
clone size: -
J gene: TRBJ2-7
V gene: TRBV27
CDR3 DNA: TGTGCCAGCAGACCCCAGACTGGTTCCCTACGAGAGCAGTACTTC
CDR3 protein: CASRPQTGSLREQYF

D gene: -
clone size: once
J gene: TRBJ2-7
V gene: TRBV7-7
CDR3 DNA: TGTGCTAGCAGCTTAGCGCCCGGGGGGCTCTACGAGCAGTACTTC
CDR3 protein: CASSLAPGGLYEQYF

D gene: TRBD1
clone size: -
J gene: TRBJ2-7
V gene: TRBV30
CDR3 DNA: TGTGCCTGGAGGGACAGGGGGGCCTCCTACGAGCAGTACTTC
CDR3 protein: CAWRDRGASYEQYF

D gene: TRBD2
clone size: -
J gene: TRBJ2-3
V gene: TRBV9
CDR3 DNA: TGTGCCAGCAGCGTAGCTGGTGCTAGCGGAAGCACAGATACGCAGTATTTT
CDR3 protein: CASSVAGASGSTDTQYF

D gene: -
clone size: -
J gene: TRBJ1-1
V gene: TRBV27
CDR3 DNA: TGTGCCAGCAGTCTGCGCCTGGGGCGGAACACTGAAGCTTTCTTT
CDR3 protein: CASSLRLGRNTEAFF

D gene: TRBD1
clone size: -
J gene: TRBJ1-2
V gene: TRBV7-6
CDR3 DNA: TGTGCCAGCAGCTTAGCGGGACAGGGAACCGGCTACACCTTC
CDR3 protein: CASSLAGQGTGYTF